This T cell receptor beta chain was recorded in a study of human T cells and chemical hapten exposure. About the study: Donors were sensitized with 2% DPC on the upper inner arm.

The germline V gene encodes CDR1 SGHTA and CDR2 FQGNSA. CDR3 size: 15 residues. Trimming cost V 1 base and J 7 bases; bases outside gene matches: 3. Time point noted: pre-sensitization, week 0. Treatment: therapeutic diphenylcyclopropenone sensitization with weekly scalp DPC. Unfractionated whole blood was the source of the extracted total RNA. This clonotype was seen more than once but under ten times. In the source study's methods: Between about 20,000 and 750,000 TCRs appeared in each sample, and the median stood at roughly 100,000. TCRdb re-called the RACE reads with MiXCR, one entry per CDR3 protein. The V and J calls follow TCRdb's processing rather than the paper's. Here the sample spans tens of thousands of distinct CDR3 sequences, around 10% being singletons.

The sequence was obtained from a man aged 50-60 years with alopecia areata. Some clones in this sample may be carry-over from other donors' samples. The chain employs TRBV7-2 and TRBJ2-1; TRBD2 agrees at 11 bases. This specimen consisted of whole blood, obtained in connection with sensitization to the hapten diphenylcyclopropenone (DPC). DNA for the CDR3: TGTGCCAGCAGCTTAGAGCCTAGCGGGAGGAATGAGCAGTTCTTC. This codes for CASSLEPSGRNEQFF.